The rows below give T cell receptor beta chains drawn from one sample of a study of beta chain features in type 1 diabetes. Sequencing used immunoSEQ multiplex PCR; TCRdb keeps in-frame clones, though not all of them. Of 130,000 to 150,000 clones listed, less than 11% are singletons. Sequencing used naive CD4+ T cells from blood. All receptors come from a young man in good health. Both conserved end residues are part of each CDR3. D genes are given only for firm matches. The size of a clone is reported for some rows only, either as once, few or many, or as a class for expanded clones.

length | size | J | V | D | CDR3 | DNA
14 | many | TRBJ1-4 | TRBV7-6 | TRBD1 | CASSRDSFPEKLFF | TGTGCCAGCAGCCGGGACAGTTTTCCTGAAAAACTGTTTTTT
12 | many | TRBJ2-7 | TRBV7-9 | NA | CASGASSYEQYF | TGTGCCAGCGGGGCCAGCTCCTACGAGCAGTACTTC
13 | many | TRBJ2-1 | TRBV30 | NA | CAWSTLTYNEQFF | TGTGCCTGGAGTACCCTAACCTACAATGAGCAGTTCTTC
16 | few | TRBJ2-5 | TRBV5-1 | TRBD1 | CASSLVGQGFQETQYF | TGCGCCAGCAGCTTGGTGGGACAGGGGTTCCAAGAGACCCAGTACTTC
12 | NA | TRBJ1-5 | TRBV25-1 | NA | CASSHSNQPQHF | TGTGCCAGCAGCCATAGCAATCAGCCCCAGCATTTT
15 | few | TRBJ2-5 | TRBV5-1 | TRBD2 | CASSPLAGGVETQYF | TGCGCCAGCAGCCCCCTAGCGGGGGGTGTGGAGACCCAGTACTTC
13 | few | TRBJ1-3 | TRBV7-8 | NA | CASGGGSGNTIYF | TGTGCCAGCGGCGGGGGCTCTGGAAACACCATATATTTT
15 | few | TRBJ2-5 | TRBV7-2 | TRBD2 | CASSSRRGGLETQYF | TGTGCCAGCAGCTCGCGACGGGGGGGCCTAGAGACCCAGTACTTC
16 | few | TRBJ2-1 | TRBV7-4 | NA | CASSLTPAAGRDEQFF | TGTGCCAGCAGCTTAACCCCCGCTGCAGGGCGCGATGAGCAGTTCTTC
15 | few | TRBJ1-5 | TRBV25-1 | NA | CASSGTGFSNQPQHF | TGTGCCAGCAGTGGAACAGGGTTTAGCAATCAGCCCCAGCATTTT
15 | NA | TRBJ2-3 | TRBV9 | NA | CASSANRVVTDTQYF | TGTGCCAGCAGCGCAAACAGGGTGGTCACAGATACGCAGTATTTT
15 | NA | TRBJ2-4 | TRBV7-9 | NA | CASSQEDGGPYIQYF | TGTGCCAGCAGCCAAGAAGACGGGGGGCCGTACATTCAGTACTTC
13 | NA | TRBJ2-7 | TRBV5-1 | TRBD1 | CASSRDRDYEQYF | TGCGCCAGCAGCCGTGACAGGGACTACGAGCAGTACTTC
14 | NA | TRBJ2-5 | TRBV5-1 | TRBD1 | CASSNPGQGETQYF | TGCGCCAGCAGCAACCCGGGACAGGGGGAGACCCAGTACTTC
15 | NA | TRBJ2-7 | TRBV5-1 | NA | CASSFGGQSSYEQYF | TGCGCCAGCAGCTTTGGCGGACAAAGCTCCTACGAGCAGTACTTC
16 | few | TRBJ2-7 | TRBV5-4 | NA | CASSLDERLSSYEQYF | TGTGCCAGCAGCTTGGATGAGCGTTTGAGCTCCTACGAGCAGTACTTC
16 | few | TRBJ2-3 | TRBV7-3 | NA | CASSPRPGVGTDTQYF | TGTGCCAGCAGCCCCCGTCCAGGGGTTGGCACAGATACGCAGTATTTT
11 | few | TRBJ2-1 | TRBV6-1 | TRBD2 | CASRAGGEQFF | TGTGCCAGCAGAGCGGGGGGTGAGCAGTTCTTC
14 | many | TRBJ2-4 | TRBV7-2 | NA | CASSLRGASDIQYF | TGTGCCAGCAGCTTACGGGGGGCATCGGACATTCAGTACTTC
14 | NA | TRBJ2-5 | TRBV7-2 | NA | CASSSQRGQETQYF | TGTGCCAGCAGCTCCCAACGGGGGCAAGAGACCCAGTACTTC
15 | NA | TRBJ2-3 | TRBV7-9 | TRBD2 | CASSSRIAGADTQYF | TGTGCCAGCAGCTCCCGGATAGCGGGGGCAGATACGCAGTATTTT
11 | few | TRBJ1-2 | TRBV7-9 | NA | CASSPELGYTF | TGTGCCAGCAGCCCGGAGTTGGGCTACACCTTC
14 | few | TRBJ2-7 | TRBV25-1 | TRBD1 | CASRPGTGAYEQYF | TGTGCCAGCAGACCCGGGACAGGGGCCTACGAGCAGTACTTC
15 | many | TRBJ2-5 | TRBV15 | TRBD2 | CATSRAASGGETQYF | TGTGCCACCAGCAGAGCTGCTAGCGGGGGGGAGACCCAGTACTTC
15 | few | TRBJ1-4 | TRBV23-1 | NA | CASSQSGGKKGKLFF | TGCGCCAGCAGTCAATCGGGGGGGAAGAAGGGAAAACTGTTTTTT
15 | NA | TRBJ2-2 | TRBV11-2 | NA | CASSFSYRSTGELFF | TGTGCCAGCAGCTTTTCGTATAGGAGCACCGGGGAGCTGTTTTTT
18 | few | TRBJ1-2 | TRBV7-2 | TRBD1 | CASSIPQGTGLSTYGYTF | TGTGCCAGCAGCATCCCCCAGGGGACAGGGCTTTCCACCTATGGCTACACCTTC
14 | few | TRBJ2-7 | TRBV13 | TRBD1 | CASSRQGFSYEQYF | TGTGCCAGCAGCCGACAGGGGTTTTCCTACGAGCAGTACTTC
17 | NA | TRBJ2-1 | TRBV11-2 | TRBD1 | CASSFRIGTGSNNEQFF | TGTGCCAGCAGCTTCAGAATCGGGACAGGGTCGAACAATGAGCAGTTCTTC
15 | few | TRBJ2-7 | TRBV7-9 | TRBD2 | CASSQSGTTSVEQYF | TGTGCCAGCAGCCAATCCGGGACTACCTCGGTCGAGCAGTACTTC
14 | NA | TRBJ2-7 | TRBV2 | NA | CASRKTESSYEQYF | TGTGCCAGCAGAAAAACAGAGAGCTCCTACGAGCAGTACTTC
16 | few | TRBJ1-5 | TRBV7-2 | NA | CASSPQGGGGNQPQHF | TGTGCCAGCAGCCCACAGGGTGGGGGCGGCAATCAGCCCCAGCATTTT
18 | few | TRBJ2-1 | TRBV18 | TRBD2 | CASSPRGLAGGRYNEQFF | TGTGCCAGCTCACCACGTGGACTAGCGGGGGGCCGGTACAATGAGCAGTTCTTC
13 | many | TRBJ1-1 | TRBV29-1 | NA | CSVDYAPGTEAFF | TGCAGCGTTGACTACGCCCCGGGGACTGAAGCTTTCTTT
14 | NA | TRBJ2-7 | TRBV6-6 | TRBD1 | CASTQGTGLYEQYF | TGTGCCAGCACCCAGGGGACAGGGTTGTACGAGCAGTACTTC
14 | few | TRBJ1-4 | TRBV2 | TRBD1 | CASSQTGDSEKLFF | TGTGCCAGCAGTCAGACAGGGGATAGCGAAAAACTGTTTTTT
14 | few | TRBJ2-3 | TRBV7-2 | TRBD1 | CASSPQGISDTQYF | TGTGCCAGCAGCCCACAGGGGATATCAGATACGCAGTATTTT
14 | few | TRBJ2-7 | TRBV19 | NA | CASSIESRSYEQYF | TGTGCCAGTAGTATCGAGTCCCGCTCCTACGAGCAGTACTTC
13 | few | TRBJ2-7 | TRBV6-1 | TRBD2 | CASRSGTLYEQYF | TGTGCCAGCAGAAGCGGGACGCTCTACGAGCAGTACTTC
15 | few | TRBJ2-4 | TRBV7-2 | TRBD2 | CASSLGGGNKNIQYF | TGTGCCAGCAGCTTAGGCGGGGGTAACAAAAACATTCAGTACTTC
15 | NA | TRBJ2-7 | TRBV5-4 | TRBD1 | CASSLAGGASYEQYF | TGTGCCAGCAGCTTGGCAGGGGGCGCCTCCTACGAGCAGTACTTC
14 | few | TRBJ2-3 | TRBV19 | TRBD2 | CASASGAGTDTQYF | TGTGCCAGTGCTAGCGGGGCTGGCACAGATACGCAGTATTTT
16 | once | TRBJ2-3 | TRBV11-2 | TRBD2 | CASSEGASGGIDTQYF | TGTGCCAGCAGCGAGGGGGCTAGCGGGGGTATAGATACGCAGTATTTT
12 | NA | TRBJ1-5 | TRBV21-1 | NA | CASNGRDQPQHF | TGTGCCAGCAACGGGAGAGATCAGCCCCAGCATTTT
15 | NA | TRBJ1-5 | TRBV28 | NA | CASSPGGRGNQPQHF | TGTGCCAGCAGTCCGGGTGGCCGAGGCAATCAGCCCCAGCATTTT
16 | NA | TRBJ2-7 | TRBV6-5 | NA | CASSYDPDRSYYEQYF | TGTGCCAGCAGTTACGACCCGGACAGATCTTACTACGAGCAGTACTTC
15 | few | TRBJ1-4 | TRBV5-6 | TRBD1 | CASSSWGQGNEKLFF | TGTGCCAGCAGCTCATGGGGACAGGGAAATGAAAAACTGTTTTTT
16 | NA | TRBJ1-4 | TRBV18 | NA | CASSPRGTSTNEKLFF | TGTGCCAGCTCACCCAGGGGTACATCTACTAATGAAAAACTGTTTTTT
17 | few | TRBJ2-5 | TRBV13 | TRBD2 | CASSLGSGGASVETQYF | TGTGCCAGCAGCTTAGGGAGCGGGGGGGCTTCGGTAGAGACCCAGTACTTC
11 | many | TRBJ2-5 | TRBV7-2 | NA | CASSPRETQYF | TGTGCCAGCAGCCCTCGAGAGACCCAGTACTTC
14 | NA | TRBJ2-7 | TRBV7-6 | NA | CASSSPPGSYEQYF | TGTGCCAGCAGCTCCCCCCCAGGATCCTACGAGCAGTACTTC
13 | many | TRBJ1-1 | TRBV30 | NA | CAWSVRGYTEAFF | TGTGCCTGGAGTGTACGGGGGTACACTGAAGCTTTCTTT
13 | many | TRBJ2-5 | TRBV29-1 | TRBD2 | CSVDGGGLAAQYF | TGCAGCGTGGACGGGGGAGGCCTAGCGGCCCAGTACTTC
17 | NA | TRBJ2-1 | TRBV5-6 | NA | CASSSLGSGTTYNEQFF | TGTGCCAGCAGCTCACTGGGATCGGGGACAACCTACAATGAGCAGTTCTTC
13 | few | TRBJ2-1 | TRBV5-1 | NA | CASSLAEGPEQFF | TGCGCCAGCAGCTTGGCCGAGGGTCCCGAGCAGTTCTTC
15 | NA | TRBJ1-6 | TRBV28 | TRBD1 | CASSLPGQGGSPLHF | TGTGCCAGCAGTTTGCCGGGACAGGGCGGATCACCCCTCCACTTT
16 | NA | TRBJ2-3 | TRBV7-9 | TRBD2 | CASSLYRDYPADTQYF | TGTGCCAGCAGCTTATACCGGGACTACCCCGCAGATACGCAGTATTTT
12 | NA | TRBJ1-2 | TRBV6-5 | NA | CASSYGGAGYTF | TGTGCCAGCAGTTACGGAGGGGCTGGCTACACCTTC
13 | few | TRBJ2-7 | TRBV7-2 | TRBD2 | CASRRLADYEQYF | TGTGCCAGCAGACGACTAGCAGACTACGAGCAGTACTTC